This TCR beta chain was identified in a study of cytomegalovirus exposure and HLA in healthy donors. Concerning this clone itself: No antigen is known for it.

The PCR used 60 Vbeta and 13 Jbeta primers. Profiled with immunoSEQ multiplex PCR; TCRdb holds only in-frame clones, not every one. The profile shows 180,000 or so clones, around 76% of them singletons. Study-level findings and limits: In a later analysis, V- and J-gene trimming of beta chains associated with a DCLRE1C missense variant, replicated independently.

The length of the CDR3 is 17 residues. Germline trimming cut 3 bases from V and 0 bases from J; bases unmatched to any gene: 8. The germline V gene has CDR1 SEHNR and CDR2 FQNEAQ (reference sequence). Input material: PBMCs. This receptor was identified in a woman aged 25 to 39 in good health and CMV-seropositive. The V gene is TRBV7-9, the J gene TRBJ1-1; TRBD1 aligns across 9 bases. The DNA for the CDR3 is TGTGCCAGCAGCTTGCCCCGGACAGGGGTATTGAACACTGAAGCTTTCTTT. It translates to CASSLPRTGVLNTEAFF.